This is a list of T cell receptor beta chains from one sample in a study of T-cell reconstitution after alpha-beta-depleted transplantation in children. One entry per CDR3 protein, called by TCRdb with MiXCR from the PCR reads. The profile shows over 200,000 distinct CDR3 sequences, roughly a tenth of them singletons. Source: PBMCs, taken before TCRalphabeta/CD19-depleted stem cell transplant. All receptors come from a child under two years old with acute myeloid leukemia, due to receive a stem cell transplant. The CDR3 runs from the conserved cysteine through the conserved F or W. A D gene is named only where the DNA matches it firmly. Size tells how often a clone was seen (once, few, many) or the class of an expanded clone, and some rows leave it out.

TRBJ2-7	-	TRBV11-2	14	many	TGTGCCAGCAGCCCCCGACCGGACAGCTACGAGCAGTACTTC	CASSPRPDSYEQYF
TRBJ1-2	-	TRBV19	16	-	TGTGCCAGTAGTATAGGTGGAGGAATTGCTAACTATGGCTACACCTTC	CASSIGGGIANYGYTF
TRBJ2-7	TRBD2	TRBV20-1	14	many	TGCAGTGCTAGAGAAGTAGCGGGAGCGGGCGAGCAGTACTTC	CSAREVAGAGEQYF
TRBJ1-2	-	TRBV12-3/TRBV12-4	13	many	TGTGCCAGCAGTATCGACATGAACTATGGCTACACCTTC	CASSIDMNYGYTF
TRBJ1-1	-	TRBV5-1	16	many	TGCGCCAGCAGCTGGAGTGGGGGAATGGGAAACACTGAAGCTTTCTTT	CASSWSGGMGNTEAFF
TRBJ2-1	-	TRBV12-3/TRBV12-4	12	many	TGTGCCAGCAGTAGCAACTACAATGAGCAGTTCTTC	CASSSNYNEQFF
TRBJ1-1	-	TRBV18	13	many	TGTGCCAGCTCACCACGAGCCATGCCTGAAGCTTTCTTT	CASSPRAMPEAFF
TRBJ1-4	TRBD1	TRBV20-1	12	many	TGCAGTGCTAGACAGGGGGCTGAAAAACTGTTTTTT	CSARQGAEKLFF
TRBJ2-2	-	TRBV5-1	14	many	TGCGCCAGCAGCTTGGCGGTGAACACCGGGGAGCTGTTTTTT	CASSLAVNTGELFF
TRBJ2-7	-	TRBV5-5	14	many	TGTGCCAGCAGCTTTCTACAGGTATCCTACGAGCAGTACTTC	CASSFLQVSYEQYF
TRBJ2-3	TRBD2	TRBV11-2	17	-	TGTGCCAGCAGCCTACGGACTAGCGGGGGGCTAGCAGATACGCAGTATTTT	CASSLRTSGGLADTQYF
TRBJ2-7	-	TRBV29-1	10	many	TGCAGCGTTGTAGACTACGAGCAGTACTTC	CSVVDYEQYF
TRBJ2-2	-	TRBV5-1	14	many	TGCGCCAGCAGCGTAGGACTGTCCACCGGGGAGCTGTTTTTT	CASSVGLSTGELFF
TRBJ2-1	-	TRBV5-1	15	many	TGCGCCAGCAGCTTGACCGGGAAGGCCTACAATGAGCAGTTCTTC	CASSLTGKAYNEQFF
TRBJ1-5	-	TRBV12-3/TRBV12-4	15	few	TGTGCCAGCAGTTTAGGCAGCTATAGCAATCAGCCCCAGCATTTT	CASSLGSYSNQPQHF
TRBJ2-7	TRBD1	TRBV29-1	15	many	TGCAGCGCAATCCTCCGGGACAGGGGCTTCTACGAGCAGTACTTC	CSAILRDRGFYEQYF
TRBJ1-3	-	TRBV12-3/TRBV12-4	15	many	TGTGCCAGCAGTTTTGGGGTGGACTCTGGAAACACCATATATTTT	CASSFGVDSGNTIYF
TRBJ2-1	-	TRBV28	17	many	TGTGCCAGCACGACAGGGTATGGGGGACTTCCTGACAATGAGCAGTTCTTC	CASTTGYGGLPDNEQFF
TRBJ1-3	-	TRBV6-5	16	many	TGTGCCAGCAGTTACCAACTCGGGTTTGGTGGAAACACCATATATTTT	CASSYQLGFGGNTIYF
TRBJ2-3	TRBD2	TRBV5-4	15	-	TGTGCCAGCAGTTTTCTAGCGGGATATGCAGATACGCAGTATTTT	CASSFLAGYADTQYF
TRBJ1-6	-	TRBV7-8	15	many	TGTGCCAGCAGCACTAGGGGAGGACTTAATTCACCCCTCCACTTT	CASSTRGGLNSPLHF
TRBJ2-1	-	TRBV20-1	14	many	TGCAGTGCTAGAGAGAGCGGCGGGAACAATGAGCAGTTCTTC	CSARESGGNNEQFF
TRBJ2-1	TRBD2	TRBV12-3/TRBV12-4	15	many	TGTGCCAGCAGTCCGAGCGGGAGCCTTTACAATGAGCAGTTCTTC	CASSPSGSLYNEQFF
TRBJ2-3	-	TRBV10-3	15	few	TGTGCCTCTGGCGGGGGCACTCTTGCCACAGATACGCAGTATTTT	CASGGGTLATDTQYF
TRBJ1-1	-	TRBV10-3	11	many	TGTGCCATCAGTGAGGACACTGAAGCTTTCTTT	CAISEDTEAFF
TRBJ1-1	-	TRBV7-9	14	many	TGTGCCAGCAGCTTCCAAGGGCTGAACACTGAAGCTTTCTTT	CASSFQGLNTEAFF
TRBJ2-7	-	TRBV5-1	13	many	TGCGCCAGCAGGGTGGGGACCCGCCAGGAGCAGTACTTC	CASRVGTRQEQYF
TRBJ1-2	-	TRBV9	14	many	TGTGCCAGCAGCGTAGGACAGCTTAACTATGGCTACACCTTC	CASSVGQLNYGYTF
TRBJ2-1	-	TRBV18	13	few	TGTGCCAGCTCACCAGTGGAGGGAGGTGAGCAGTTCTTC	CASSPVEGGEQFF
TRBJ2-1	TRBD2	TRBV5-1	15	many	TGCGCCAGCACCAAGACAGCGGGAGGTCATAATGAGCAGTTCTTC	CASTKTAGGHNEQFF
TRBJ1-1	-	TRBV7-2	15	many	TGTGCCAGCAGCTACCTAGCGACAGGAAACACTGAAGCTTTCTTT	CASSYLATGNTEAFF
TRBJ2-5	TRBD2	TRBV5-1	15	-	TGCGCCAGCAGCATCACCCCTAGCGGTCAAGAGACCCAGTACTTC	CASSITPSGQETQYF
TRBJ2-7	TRBD2	TRBV2	14	many	TGTGCCAGCAGCCGGGACTACCCTGTCAACGAGCAGTACTTC	CASSRDYPVNEQYF
TRBJ1-2	-	TRBV4-2	16	many	TGTGCCAGCAGCCAAGATTGGGGGACACATAACTATGGCTACACCTTC	CASSQDWGTHNYGYTF
TRBJ1-6	TRBD1	TRBV5-1	15	many	TGCGCCAGCAGCCAAGAGGACAGGTCTAATTCACCCCTCCACTTT	CASSQEDRSNSPLHF
TRBJ2-1	TRBD2	TRBV14	16	many	TGTGCCAGCAGCTTCCGCGGGCTAGCGGCCTACAATGAGCAGTTCTTC	CASSFRGLAAYNEQFF
TRBJ2-1	-	TRBV20-1	16	many	TGCAGTGCTACAAGCAGGGTGGGGAGCTCCTACAATGAGCAGTTCTTC	CSATSRVGSSYNEQFF
TRBJ2-5	TRBD1	TRBV5-1	16	many	TGCGCCAGCAGCTTGGGTCTCGGACAGGGTCAAGAGACCCAGTACTTC	CASSLGLGQGQETQYF
TRBJ2-7	-	TRBV3-1	13	many	TGTGCCAGCAGCCAAGTCCTGACGACTGTACAGTACTTC	CASSQVLTTVQYF
TRBJ2-1	-	TRBV12-3/TRBV12-4	13	many	TGTGCCAGCAGCCAATCTAGCGTGCATGAGCAGTTCTTC	CASSQSSVHEQFF
TRBJ2-1	TRBD2	TRBV7-6	16	many	TGTGCCAGCAGCACCGGGATAGCGGGAGGAAGTGGTGTGCAGTTCTTC	CASSTGIAGGSGVQFF
TRBJ2-2	TRBD1	TRBV5-1	16	many	TGCGCCAGCAGCCCAGGACAGGTTTTAGACACCGGGGAGCTGTTTTTT	CASSPGQVLDTGELFF
TRBJ2-7	TRBD1	TRBV12-3/TRBV12-4	14	many	TGTGCCAGCGCCGGGACAGCTCTCTCCTACGAGCAGTACTTC	CASAGTALSYEQYF
TRBJ2-1	TRBD2	TRBV29-1	18	many	TGCAGCTCCTTGGGACTAGCGGGAGGGAGAAGCTCCTACAATGAGCAGTTCTTC	CSSLGLAGGRSSYNEQFF
TRBJ1-2	-	TRBV14	15	many	TGTGCCAGCAGCCCGAAAGGGAGACAGGCCTATGGCTACACCTTC	CASSPKGRQAYGYTF
TRBJ2-1	TRBD1	TRBV12-3/TRBV12-4	13	many	TGTGCCAGCAGTATGACAGGGGCGATTGAGCAGTTCTTC	CASSMTGAIEQFF
TRBJ1-1	-	TRBV7-9	13	many	TGTGCCAGCAGCTTAGCAGGGTTCACTGAAGCTTTCTTT	CASSLAGFTEAFF
TRBJ2-7	TRBD2	TRBV7-9	16	many	TGTGCCAGCAGCTCTCCCGGACTAGCGGGTACCTACGAGCAGTACTTC	CASSSPGLAGTYEQYF
TRBJ2-1	-	TRBV10-3	15	many	TGTGCCATCAGTGACCTTAGTAAGGGCTACAATGAGCAGTTCTTC	CAISDLSKGYNEQFF
TRBJ1-1	TRBD1	TRBV20-1	14	many	TGCAGTGCTAGAGCCCGGGGACAGCGACTGGTAGCTTTCTTT	CSARARGQRLVAFF
TRBJ2-5	-	TRBV12-3/TRBV12-4	15	-	TGTGCCAGCAGCCCCCTTTCGCACTTTCATGAGACCCAGTACTTC	CASSPLSHFHETQYF
TRBJ2-7	TRBD1	TRBV10-3	12	few	TGTGCCATCAGTGGATACACGGGACAGGGCCTGTTC	CAISGYTGQGLF
TRBJ2-1	TRBD2	TRBV7-2	13	many	TGTGCCAGCAGCCCCAGGACTAGCGGGAGCTTGGTCTTC	CASSPRTSGSLVF
TRBJ2-2	-	TRBV4-3	16	many	TGCGCCAGCAGCAAAAGGGCGGGGGCCCTCCCTGGGGAGCTGTTTTTT	CASSKRAGALPGELFF
TRBJ1-4	TRBD1	TRBV7-2	16	many	TGTGCCAGCAGCCGACTCCCGGGACAGGCTAATGAAAAACTGTTTTTT	CASSRLPGQANEKLFF